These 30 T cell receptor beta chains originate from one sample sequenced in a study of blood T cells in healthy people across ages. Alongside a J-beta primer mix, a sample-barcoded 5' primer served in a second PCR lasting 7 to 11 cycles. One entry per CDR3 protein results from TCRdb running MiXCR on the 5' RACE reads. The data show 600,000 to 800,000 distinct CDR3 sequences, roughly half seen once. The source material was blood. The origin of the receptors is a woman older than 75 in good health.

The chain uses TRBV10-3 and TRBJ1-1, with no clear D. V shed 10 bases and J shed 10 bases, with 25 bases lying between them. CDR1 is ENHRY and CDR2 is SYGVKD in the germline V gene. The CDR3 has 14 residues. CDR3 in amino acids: CATQPNQNQIGAFF. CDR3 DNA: TGTGCCACCCAGCCGAACCAAAATCAGATAGGAGCTTTCTTT.

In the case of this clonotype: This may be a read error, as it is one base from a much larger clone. The CDR3 DNA follows: TGTGCCAGCAGGTTTATAACGGCGGGCTATGAGCAGTTCTTC. Translation: CASRFITAGYEQFF. The V gene is TRBV12-3 or TRBV12-4, the J gene TRBJ2-1; tentatively, D is TRBD2 (5 bases). The CDR3 has 14 residues. Trimming cost V 6 bases and J 8 bases, with 17 bases left between them.

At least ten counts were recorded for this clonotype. The CDR3 sequence is CASSSSPDSGYEQYF. DNA for the CDR3: TGTGCCAGCAGCTCCTCACCAGACAGCGGGTACGAGCAGTACTTC. The chain combines TRBV5-5 with TRBJ2-7, with a tentative D call TRBD2 (6 bases). The CDR3 spans 15 residues. Trimming cost V 3 bases and J 4 bases, with 17 bases left between them. Per germline, CDR1 SGHKS and CDR2 YYEKEE (reference sequence).

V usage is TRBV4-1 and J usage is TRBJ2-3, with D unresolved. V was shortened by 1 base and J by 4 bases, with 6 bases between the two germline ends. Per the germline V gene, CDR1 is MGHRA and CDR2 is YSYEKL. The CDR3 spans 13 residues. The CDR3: CASSQVVADTQYF. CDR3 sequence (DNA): TGCGCCAGCAGCCAAGTTGTGGCAGATACGCAGTATTTT.

The CDR3 nucleotides read TGTGCCAGCAGCACCGGACTAGCGTGGCTCCCAGATACGCAGTATTTT. It translates to CASSTGLAWLPDTQYF. The V and J genes are TRBV5-4 and TRBJ2-3; 9 bases map to TRBD2. The CDR3 runs 16 residues. The V gene end was trimmed by 4 bases and the J gene end by 4 bases; junction bases not matched to a gene: 10. The germline V gene has CDR1 SGHNT and CDR2 YYREEE (reference sequence).

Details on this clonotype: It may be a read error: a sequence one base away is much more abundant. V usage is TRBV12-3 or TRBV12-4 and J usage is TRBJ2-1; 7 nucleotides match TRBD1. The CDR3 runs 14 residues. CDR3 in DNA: TGTGCCGGCAGTTTAGGGGGCCTTAACAATGAGCAGTTCTTC. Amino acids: CAGSLGGLNNEQFF.

In DNA form, the CDR3 reads TGTGCCAGCTCTAGCGGGAGGGCTGGGGATACGCAGTATTTT. Translation gives CASSSGRAGDTQYF. The V gene is TRBV2, the J gene TRBJ2-3, with 12 bases that match TRBD2. CDR1 is SNHLY, CDR2 FYNNEI, per germline. J was trimmed by 6 bases and V by 8 bases; bases with no gene match: 6. The CDR3 sequence is 14 residues long.

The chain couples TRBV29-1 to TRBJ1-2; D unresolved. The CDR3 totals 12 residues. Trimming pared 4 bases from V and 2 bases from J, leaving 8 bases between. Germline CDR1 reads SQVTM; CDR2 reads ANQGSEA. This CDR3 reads CSVGEGNYGYTF. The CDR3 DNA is TGCAGCGTTGGCGAAGGGAACTATGGCTACACCTTC.

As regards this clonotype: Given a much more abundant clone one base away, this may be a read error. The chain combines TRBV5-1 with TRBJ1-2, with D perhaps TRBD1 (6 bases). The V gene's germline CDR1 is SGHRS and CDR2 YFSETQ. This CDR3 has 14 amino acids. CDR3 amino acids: CASSLDRASYGYNF. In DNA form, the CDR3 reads TGCGCCAGCAGCTTGGACAGGGCCAGCTATGGCTACAACTTC.

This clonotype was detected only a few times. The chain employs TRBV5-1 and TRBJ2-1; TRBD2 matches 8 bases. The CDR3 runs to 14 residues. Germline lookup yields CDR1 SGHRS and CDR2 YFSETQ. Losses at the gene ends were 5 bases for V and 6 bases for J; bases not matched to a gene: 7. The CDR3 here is CASSKRAGVNEQFF. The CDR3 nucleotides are TGCGCCAGCAGTAAAAGAGCGGGGGTCAATGAGCAGTTCTTC.

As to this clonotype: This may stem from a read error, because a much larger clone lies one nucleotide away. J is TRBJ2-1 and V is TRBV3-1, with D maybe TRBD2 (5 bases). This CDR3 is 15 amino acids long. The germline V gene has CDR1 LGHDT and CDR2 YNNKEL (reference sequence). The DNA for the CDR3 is TGTGCCGGCAGCCAAGATGGAGGAAGACACAATGAGCAGTTCTTC. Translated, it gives CAGSQDGGRHNEQFF.

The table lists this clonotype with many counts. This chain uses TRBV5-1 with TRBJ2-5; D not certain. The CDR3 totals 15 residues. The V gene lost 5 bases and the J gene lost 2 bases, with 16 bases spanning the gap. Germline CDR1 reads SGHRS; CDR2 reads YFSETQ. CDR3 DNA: TGCGCCAGCAGTATAACGACCCCTCCACAAGAGACCCAGTACTTC. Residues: CASSITTPPQETQYF.

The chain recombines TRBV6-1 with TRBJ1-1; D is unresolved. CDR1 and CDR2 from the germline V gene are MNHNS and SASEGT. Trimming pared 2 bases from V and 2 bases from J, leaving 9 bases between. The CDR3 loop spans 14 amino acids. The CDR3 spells CASSEIVGNTEAFF. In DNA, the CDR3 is TGTGCCAGCAGTGAAATAGTGGGTAACACTGAAGCTTTCTTT.

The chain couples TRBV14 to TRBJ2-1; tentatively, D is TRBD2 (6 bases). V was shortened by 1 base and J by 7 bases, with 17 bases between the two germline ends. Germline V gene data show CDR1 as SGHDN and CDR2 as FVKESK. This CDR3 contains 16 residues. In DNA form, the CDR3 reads TGTGCCAGCAGCCAAGGAGGGCAGGGACTTCAGAATGAGCAGTTCTTC. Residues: CASSQGGQGLQNEQFF.

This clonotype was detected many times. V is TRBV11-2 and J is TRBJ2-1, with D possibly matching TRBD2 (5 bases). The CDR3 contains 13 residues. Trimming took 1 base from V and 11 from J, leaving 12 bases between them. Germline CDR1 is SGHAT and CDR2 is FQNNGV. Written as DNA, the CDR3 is TGTGCCAGCAGCTTAGCTCCAAGGACTCAGCAGTTCTTC. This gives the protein CASSLAPRTQQFF.

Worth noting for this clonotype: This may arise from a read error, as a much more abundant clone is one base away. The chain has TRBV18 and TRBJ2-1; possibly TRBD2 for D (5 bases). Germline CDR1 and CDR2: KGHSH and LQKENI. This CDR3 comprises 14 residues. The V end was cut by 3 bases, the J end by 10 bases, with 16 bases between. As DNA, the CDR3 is TGTGCCAGCTCACCTCGGCGGGCAACGGACGAGCAGTTCTTC. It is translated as CASSPRRATDEQFF. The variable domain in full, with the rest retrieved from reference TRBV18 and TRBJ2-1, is NAGVMQNPRHLVRRRGQEARLRCSPMKGHSHVYWYRQLPEEGLKFMVYLQKENIIDESGMPKERFSAEFPKEGPSILRIQQVVRGDSAAYFCASSPRRATDEQFFGPGTRLTVL.

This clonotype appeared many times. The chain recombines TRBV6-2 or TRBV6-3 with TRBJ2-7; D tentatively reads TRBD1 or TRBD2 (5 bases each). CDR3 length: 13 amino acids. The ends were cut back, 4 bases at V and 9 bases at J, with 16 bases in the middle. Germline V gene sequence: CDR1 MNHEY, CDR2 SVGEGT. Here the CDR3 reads CASSSGTWMAQYF. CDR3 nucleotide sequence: TGTGCCAGCAGTTCTGGGACCTGGATGGCGCAGTACTTC.

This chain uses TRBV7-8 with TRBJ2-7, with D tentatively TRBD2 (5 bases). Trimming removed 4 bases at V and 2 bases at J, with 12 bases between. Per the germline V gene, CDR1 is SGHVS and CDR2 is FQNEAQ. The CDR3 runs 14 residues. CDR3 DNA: TGTGCCAGCAGCTCAGAGGGATGGACCTACGAGCAGTACTTC. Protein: CASSSEGWTYEQYF.

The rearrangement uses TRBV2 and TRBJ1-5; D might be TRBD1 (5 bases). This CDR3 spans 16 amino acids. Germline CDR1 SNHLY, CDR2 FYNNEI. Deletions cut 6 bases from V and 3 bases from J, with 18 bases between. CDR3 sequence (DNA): TGTGCCAGCAGCCCCGGGACCGCAATTTTCAATCAGCCCCAGCATTTT. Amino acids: CASSPGTAIFNQPQHF.

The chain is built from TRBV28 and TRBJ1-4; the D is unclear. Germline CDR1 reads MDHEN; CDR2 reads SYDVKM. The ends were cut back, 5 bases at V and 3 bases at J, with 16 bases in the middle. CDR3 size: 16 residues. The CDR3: CASSPNRRDPNEKLFF. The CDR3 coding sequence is TGTGCCAGCAGTCCGAACAGACGGGATCCTAATGAAAAACTGTTTTTT.

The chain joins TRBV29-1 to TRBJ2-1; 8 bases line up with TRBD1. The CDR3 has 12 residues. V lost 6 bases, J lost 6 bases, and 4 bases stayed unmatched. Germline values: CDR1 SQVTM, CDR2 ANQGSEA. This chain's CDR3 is CSVNGQGNEQFF. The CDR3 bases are TGCAGCGTAAATGGACAGGGCAATGAGCAGTTCTTC.

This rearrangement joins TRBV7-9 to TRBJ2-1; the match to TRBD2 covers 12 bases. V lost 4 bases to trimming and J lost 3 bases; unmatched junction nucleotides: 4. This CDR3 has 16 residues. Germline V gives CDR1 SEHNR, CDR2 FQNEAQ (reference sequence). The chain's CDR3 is CASSSSGGAVYNEQFF. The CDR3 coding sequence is TGTGCCAGCAGCTCTAGCGGGGGGGCCGTCTACAATGAGCAGTTCTTC.

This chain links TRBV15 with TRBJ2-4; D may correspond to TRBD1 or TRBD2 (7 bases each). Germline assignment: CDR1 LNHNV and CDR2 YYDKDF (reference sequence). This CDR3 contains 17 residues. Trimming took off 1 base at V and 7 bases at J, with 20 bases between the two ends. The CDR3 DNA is TGTGCCACCAGCAGAGGACCAGGGGGAGGGGGCCGGAACATTCAGTACTTC. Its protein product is CATSRGPGGGGRNIQYF. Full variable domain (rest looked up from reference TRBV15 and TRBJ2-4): DAMVIQNPRYQVTQFGKPVTLSCSQTLNHNVMYWYQQKSSQAPKLLFHYYDKDFNNEADTPDNFQSRRPNTSFCFLDIRSPGLGDTAMYLCATSRGPGGGGRNIQYFGAGTRLSVL.

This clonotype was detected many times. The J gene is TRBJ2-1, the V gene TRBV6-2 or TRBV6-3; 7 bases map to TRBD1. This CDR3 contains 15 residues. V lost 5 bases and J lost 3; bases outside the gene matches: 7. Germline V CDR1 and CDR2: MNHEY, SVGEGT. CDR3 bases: TGTGCCAGCAGTATTCAACAGGGGATCTACAATGAGCAGTTCTTC. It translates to CASSIQQGIYNEQFF.

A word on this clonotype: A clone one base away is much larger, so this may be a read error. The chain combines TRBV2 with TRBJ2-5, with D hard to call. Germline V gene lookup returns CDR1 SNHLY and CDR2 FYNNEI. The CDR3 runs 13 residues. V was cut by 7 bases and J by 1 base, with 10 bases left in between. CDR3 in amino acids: CASKGKPQETQYF. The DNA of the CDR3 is TGTGCCAGCAAAGGGAAACCCCAAGAGACCCAGTACTTC.

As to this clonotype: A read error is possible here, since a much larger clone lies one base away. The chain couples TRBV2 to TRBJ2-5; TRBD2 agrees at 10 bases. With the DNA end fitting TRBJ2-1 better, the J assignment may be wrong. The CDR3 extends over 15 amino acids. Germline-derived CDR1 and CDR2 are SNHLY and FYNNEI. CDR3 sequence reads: CASSTYGLAEETQFF. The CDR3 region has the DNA TGTGCCAGCAGTACTTACGGACTAGCGGAAGAGACCCAGTTCTTC.

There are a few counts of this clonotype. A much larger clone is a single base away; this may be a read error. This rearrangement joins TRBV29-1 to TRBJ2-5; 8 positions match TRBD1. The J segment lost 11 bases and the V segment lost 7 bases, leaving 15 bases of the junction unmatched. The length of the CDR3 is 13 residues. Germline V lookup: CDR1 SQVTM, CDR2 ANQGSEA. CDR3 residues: CSDTGQVGGEQYF. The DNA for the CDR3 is TGCAGCGATACGGGACAGGTGGGAGGTGAGCAGTACTTC.

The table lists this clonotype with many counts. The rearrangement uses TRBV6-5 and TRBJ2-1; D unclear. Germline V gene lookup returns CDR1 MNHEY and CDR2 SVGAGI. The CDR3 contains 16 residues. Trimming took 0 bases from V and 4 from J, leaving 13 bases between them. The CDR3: CASSYSSAGIYNEQFF. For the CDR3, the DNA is TGTGCCAGCAGTTACTCCTCGGCCGGCATTTACAATGAGCAGTTCTTC.

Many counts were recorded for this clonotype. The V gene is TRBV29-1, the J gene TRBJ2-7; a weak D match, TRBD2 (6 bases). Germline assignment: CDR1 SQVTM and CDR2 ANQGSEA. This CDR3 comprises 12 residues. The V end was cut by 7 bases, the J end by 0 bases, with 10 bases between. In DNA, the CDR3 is TGCAGCGCGGGAGCGATCTCCTACGAGCAGTACTTC. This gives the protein CSAGAISYEQYF.

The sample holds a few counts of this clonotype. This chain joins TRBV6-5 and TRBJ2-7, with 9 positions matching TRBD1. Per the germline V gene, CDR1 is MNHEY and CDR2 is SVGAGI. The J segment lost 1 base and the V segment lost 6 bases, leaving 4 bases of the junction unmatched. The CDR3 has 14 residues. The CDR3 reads CASRRDRVSYEQYF. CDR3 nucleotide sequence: TGTGCCAGCAGACGGGACAGGGTGTCCTACGAGCAGTACTTC.